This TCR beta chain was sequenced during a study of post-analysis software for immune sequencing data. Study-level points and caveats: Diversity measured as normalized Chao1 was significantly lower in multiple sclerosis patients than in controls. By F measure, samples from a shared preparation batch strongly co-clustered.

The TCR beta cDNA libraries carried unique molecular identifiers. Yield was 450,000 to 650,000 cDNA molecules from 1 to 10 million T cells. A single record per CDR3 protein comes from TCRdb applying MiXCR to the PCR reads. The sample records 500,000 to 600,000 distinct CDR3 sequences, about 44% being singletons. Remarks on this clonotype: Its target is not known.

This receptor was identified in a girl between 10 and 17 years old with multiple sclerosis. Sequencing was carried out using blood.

This CDR3 is CASSFSPGQGSTEAFF. The CDR3 nucleotides are TGTGCCAGCAGCTTTTCCCCCGGACAGGGGTCCACTGAAGCTTTCTTT. The V gene is TRBV13, the J gene TRBJ1-1; 9 nucleotides line up with TRBD1. V was clipped by 3 bases and J by 4 bases; unmatched bases: 9. The CDR3 extends over 16 amino acids. Germline assignment: CDR1 PRHDT and CDR2 FYEKMQ (reference sequence). The variable domain in full, completed from reference TRBV13 and TRBJ1-1, reads AAGVIQSPRHLIKEKRETATLKCYPIPRHDTVYWYQQGPGQDPQFLISFYEKMQSDKGSIPDRFSAQQFSDYHSELNMSSLELGDSALYFCASSFSPGQGSTEAFFGQGTRLTVV.